These 13 T cell receptor beta chains came from one sample sequenced in a study of human T cells and chemical hapten exposure. One entry per CDR3 protein, called by TCRdb with MiXCR from the RACE reads. The sample includes fewer than 100,000 distinct CDR3 sequences, approximately 9.3% seen only once; the top ten take just over 2%. Time point: patch test 2, 6 weeks after DPC sensitization. Regarding treatment: therapeutic diphenylcyclopropenone sensitization with weekly scalp DPC. Sample: whole blood, taken in connection with sensitization to the hapten diphenylcyclopropenone (DPC). The receptors come from a woman aged 40 to 55 with alopecia areata. Some clones in this sample may be carry-over from other donors' samples.

The sample holds many counts of this clonotype. The chain combines TRBV20-1 with TRBJ1-5; D is unclear. V gave up 0 bases and J gave up 1 base, with 4 bases separating them. The CDR3 is 13 amino acids. Per germline, CDR1 DFQATT and CDR2 SNEGSKA (reference sequence). CDR3 protein: CSAREDSNQPQHF. The CDR3 region has the DNA TGCAGTGCTAGAGAGGACAGCAATCAGCCCCAGCATTTT.

This clonotype was observed a handful of times. The chain has TRBV6-1 and TRBJ2-7, with no clear D. The CDR3 covers 12 residues. The V and J ends lost 2 bases and 4 bases respectively, with 6 bases between them. Germline CDR1 is MNHNS and CDR2 is SASEGT. The DNA of the CDR3 is TGTGCCAGCAGTGAAAAAATTTACGAGCAGTACTTC. Its protein is CASSEKIYEQYF.

This clonotype was seen a few times. This rearrangement joins TRBV7-3 to TRBJ2-3; TRBD2 matches 12 bases. Germline V gene lookup returns CDR1 SGHTA and CDR2 FQGTGA. CDR3 length: 15 amino acids. V shed 4 bases, J shed 5 bases, and the junction held 4 bases outside the gene matches. The CDR3 DNA reads TGTGCCAGCAGCTCGACTAGCGGGAGTCTAGATACGCAGTATTTT. It encodes CASSSTSGSLDTQYF.

There are many counts of this clonotype. The chain has TRBV7-3 and TRBJ2-2; D is possibly TRBD1 (5 bases). The V end lost 2 bases, the J end lost 5 bases, and 9 bases lay between the germline ends. The CDR3 is 14 amino acids. Looked up from germline, CDR1 is SGHTA and CDR2 is FQGTGA. The DNA of the CDR3 is TGTGCCAGCAGCTTATCAGGGATTACCGGGGAGCTGTTTTTT. Translation gives CASSLSGITGELFF.

There are many counts of this clonotype. The chain uses TRBV13 and TRBJ2-7, with D tentatively TRBD1 or TRBD2 (5 bases each). The germline V gene has CDR1 PRHDT and CDR2 FYEKMQ (reference sequence). V shed 2 bases and J shed 1 base, with 21 bases lying between them. This CDR3 region has 18 residues. This CDR3 reads CASSLWYGMTEGSYEQYF. Written as DNA, the CDR3 is TGTGCCAGCAGCTTATGGTACGGGATGACAGAGGGGTCCTACGAGCAGTACTTC.

This clonotype was detected ten times or more. The J gene is TRBJ1-1, the V gene TRBV7-8; 9 bases align to TRBD1. Germline V gene data show CDR1 as SGHVS and CDR2 as FQNEAQ. CDR3 length: 17 residues. The J segment lost 0 bases and the V segment lost 6 bases, leaving 11 bases of the junction unmatched. The CDR3 reads CASRVEGQGQLNTEAFF. The CDR3 DNA reads TGTGCCAGCAGGGTCGAGGGACAGGGACAACTGAACACTGAAGCTTTCTTT.

V is TRBV7-9 and J is TRBJ2-1, with D possibly being TRBD2 (6 bases). The germline V gene has CDR1 SEHNR and CDR2 FQNEAQ (reference sequence). Trimming took off 0 bases at V and 0 bases at J, with 12 bases between the two ends. This CDR3 has 17 amino acids. CDR3: CASSLAGLPNSYNEQFF. CDR3 nucleotide sequence: TGTGCCAGCAGCTTAGCAGGACTACCGAACTCCTACAATGAGCAGTTCTTC.

The gene calls are TRBV29-1 and TRBJ1-1, with no clear D. Germline assignment: CDR1 SQVTM and CDR2 ANQGSEA. This CDR3 spans 12 amino acids. Trimming removed 7 bases at V and 1 base at J, with 10 bases between. CDR3 sequence reads: CSATSENTEAFF. The CDR3 DNA is TGCAGCGCTACGTCAGAGAACACTGAAGCTTTCTTT.

The rearrangement joins TRBV5-4 to TRBJ2-5; TRBD2 aligns across 8 bases. Germline trimming cut 4 bases from V and 1 base from J; bases unmatched to any gene: 6. Looked up from germline, CDR1 is SGHNT and CDR2 is YYREEE (reference sequence). The CDR3 spans 15 residues. CDR3 nucleotides: TGTGCCAGCAGCCGGGAGGGAGTACCCCAAGAGACCCAGTACTTC. It yields the protein CASSREGVPQETQYF.

Points on this clonotype: A read error is likely here: a far larger clone is one base away. CDR3 residues: CAGSLRAYEQYF. The CDR3 coding sequence is TGTGCCGGCAGCCTTAGGGCCTACGAGCAGTACTTC. V and J are TRBV7-9 and TRBJ2-7; D is undetermined. The germline V gene has CDR1 SEHNR and CDR2 FQNEAQ (reference sequence). This CDR3 is 12 amino acids long.

The chain links TRBV6-2 or TRBV6-3 to TRBJ2-3; D call uncertain. Between the trimmed V and J ends, which lost 6 bases and 2 bases, there was a span of 21 bases. CDR1 is MNHEY and CDR2 is SVGEGT in the germline V gene. The CDR3 is 17 amino acids. The CDR3, as DNA: TGTGCCAGCAGCTCCACAAGCCGGACGGGTCACACAGATACGCAGTATTTT. This codes for CASSSTSRTGHTDTQYF.

This clonotype was counted a few times. Given a much more abundant clone one base away, this may be a read error. The CDR3 loop is CASSLSGELFF. The CDR3 nucleotides read TGTGCCAGCAGTTTATCCGGGGAGCTGTTTTTT. The rearrangement joins TRBV28 to TRBJ2-2; D remains ambiguous. Looked up from germline, CDR1 is MDHEN and CDR2 is SYDVKM. Trimming left V 1 base short and J 6 bases short, with 0 bases between. This CDR3 has 11 amino acids.

This clonotype was detected ten times or more. CDR3 residues: CASLQTSSYNEQFF. The CDR3 nucleotides are TGTGCCAGCCTTCAGACAAGCTCCTACAATGAGCAGTTCTTC. V gene TRBV6-1 combines with J gene TRBJ2-1; D is ambiguous. The CDR3 is 14 residues long. Germline-derived CDR1 and CDR2 are MNHNS and SASEGT. Trimming took 8 bases from V and 0 from J, leaving 11 bases between them.